These T cell receptor beta chains were read from a single sample in a study of Tregs in tolerant kidney transplant recipients. The repertoire was sequenced with immunoSEQ multiplex PCR; TCRdb's copy has only in-frame clones and lacks some. Of over 50,000 clones in the sample, approximately 85% are singletons; the top ten hold approximately 2.3%. Sample: Tregs from blood, taken before the transplant. The receptors here all came from a human donor who received a combined kidney and bone marrow transplant. CDR3s include the opening cysteine and the closing phenylalanine or tryptophan. D genes are given only for firm matches. Not every row has a clone size; where given, it reads once, few, many or a size class.

d_call j_call v_call clone_size cdr3_aa cdr3_nt
TRBD1 TRBJ1-3 TRBV6-1 . CASSETGGHTIYF TGTGCCAGCAGTGAAACAGGGGGGCACACCATATATTTT
TRBD2 TRBJ2-3 TRBV19 . CASTSGAGGTDTQYF TGTGCCAGTACATCCGGAGCGGGGGGGACAGATACGCAGTATTTT
TRBD2 TRBJ2-6 TRBV2 once CASGTSGPNSGANVLTF TGTGCCAGCGGTACTAGCGGACCGAACTCTGGGGCCAACGTCCTGACTTTC
. TRBJ1-2 TRBV6-1 . CASSEGGGPYGYTF TGTGCCAGCAGTGAAGGCGGAGGACCCTATGGCTACACCTTC
. TRBJ1-4 TRBV2 . CASSEGLNEKLFF TGTGCCAGCAGTGAAGGGCTAAATGAAAAACTGTTTTTT
TRBD1 TRBJ1-2 TRBV7-2 few CASSSGQGFGYTF TGTGCCAGCAGCTCAGGACAGGGGTTTGGCTACACCTTC
. TRBJ2-7 TRBV6-5 . CASSYSARGSSYEQYF TGTGCCAGCAGTTACTCGGCCAGGGGTTCCTCCTACGAGCAGTACTTC
. TRBJ1-2 TRBV19 . CASSFSRRSNYGYTF TGTGCCAGTAGTTTTAGCAGGAGATCTAACTATGGCTACACCTTC
TRBD1 TRBJ2-7 TRBV18 . CASSPGTGTSYEQYF TGTGCCAGCTCACCCGGGACAGGGACGTCTTACGAGCAGTACTTC
. TRBJ1-5 TRBV6-1 . CASSTKGGDQPQHF TGTGCCAGCAGTACAAAAGGAGGGGATCAGCCCCAGCATTTT
. TRBJ2-2 TRBV7-2 . CASSLDPRQAWELFF TGTGCCAGCAGCTTAGATCCTAGACAGGCTTGGGAGCTGTTTTTT
. TRBJ2-3 TRBV5-5 . CASRRLGTDTQYF TGTGCCAGCAGGAGACTAGGCACAGATACGCAGTATTTT
. TRBJ1-6 TRBV25-1 . CASSEWNSYNSPLHF TGTGCCAGCAGTGAATGGAACTCCTATAATTCACCCCTCCACTTT
. TRBJ1-2 TRBV7-8 once CASSPPGYGYTF TGTGCCAGCAGCCCCCCAGGTTATGGCTACACCTTC
. TRBJ2-7 TRBV5-5 . CASSRSGTGSYEQYF TGTGCCAGCAGCCGATCCGGGACCGGCTCCTACGAGCAGTACTTC
. TRBJ1-2 TRBV7-9 . CASSLRADGYTF TGTGCCAGCAGCTTAAGAGCTGATGGCTACACCTTC
TRBD1 TRBJ1-2 TRBV6-6 . CAISDWTGMNYGYTF TGTGCCATCAGTGACTGGACAGGGATGAACTATGGCTACACCTTC
TRBD1 TRBJ1-2 TRBV29-1 . CSVGWTGGGYTF TGCAGCGTTGGCTGGACAGGGGGAGGCTACACCTTC
TRBD2 TRBJ2-7 TRBV5-5 . CASSSSARGGHEQYF TGTGCCAGCAGCTCCTCAGCCCGGGGGGGCCACGAGCAGTACTTC
. TRBJ1-3 TRBV6-5 few CASSEAAGNTIYF TGTGCCAGCAGTGAAGCGGCTGGAAACACCATATATTTT
TRBD2 TRBJ2-2 TRBV9 . CASSFGLAGGNTGELFF TGTGCCAGCAGCTTCGGACTAGCGGGGGGGAACACCGGGGAGCTGTTTTTT
TRBD2 TRBJ2-3 TRBV10-3 . CAISEALAGDTQYF TGTGCCATCAGTGAAGCTCTAGCGGGCGATACGCAGTATTTT
. TRBJ2-1 TRBV5-6 . CASSLGVGSYNEQFF TGTGCCAGCAGCTTGGGGGTGGGGTCCTACAATGAGCAGTTCTTC
TRBD2 TRBJ2-7 TRBV29-1 few CSVGLGSGRAREQYF TGCAGCGTTGGTTTGGGTAGCGGGAGGGCCAGGGAGCAGTACTTC